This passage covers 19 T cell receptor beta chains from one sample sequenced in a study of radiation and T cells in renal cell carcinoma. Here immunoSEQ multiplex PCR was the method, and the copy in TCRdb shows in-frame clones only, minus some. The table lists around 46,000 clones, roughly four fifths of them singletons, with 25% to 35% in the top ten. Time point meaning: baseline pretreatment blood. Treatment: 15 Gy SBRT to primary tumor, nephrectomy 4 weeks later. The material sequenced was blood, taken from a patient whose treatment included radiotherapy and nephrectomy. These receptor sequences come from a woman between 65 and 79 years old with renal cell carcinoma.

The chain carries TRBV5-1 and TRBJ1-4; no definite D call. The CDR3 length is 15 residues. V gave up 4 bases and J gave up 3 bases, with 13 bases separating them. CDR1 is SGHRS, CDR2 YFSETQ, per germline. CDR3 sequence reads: CASSTSASPNEKLFF. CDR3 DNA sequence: TGCGCCAGCAGCACCTCGGCGAGTCCTAATGAAAAACTGTTTTTT.

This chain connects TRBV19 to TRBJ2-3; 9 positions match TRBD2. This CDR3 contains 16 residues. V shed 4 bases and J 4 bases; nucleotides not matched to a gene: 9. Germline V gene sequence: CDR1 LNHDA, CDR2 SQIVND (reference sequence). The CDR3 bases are TGTGCCAGTAGTAGCGGGGGGGCTACCCACCCAGATACGCAGTATTTT. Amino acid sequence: CASSSGGATHPDTQYF.

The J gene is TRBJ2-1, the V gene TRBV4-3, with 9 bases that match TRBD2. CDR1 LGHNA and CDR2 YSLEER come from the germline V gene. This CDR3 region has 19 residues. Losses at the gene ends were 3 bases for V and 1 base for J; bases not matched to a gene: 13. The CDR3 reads CASSHLDAGTSPSYNEQFF. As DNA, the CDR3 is TGCGCCAGCAGCCACTTGGATGCCGGGACTAGCCCTTCCTACAATGAGCAGTTCTTC.

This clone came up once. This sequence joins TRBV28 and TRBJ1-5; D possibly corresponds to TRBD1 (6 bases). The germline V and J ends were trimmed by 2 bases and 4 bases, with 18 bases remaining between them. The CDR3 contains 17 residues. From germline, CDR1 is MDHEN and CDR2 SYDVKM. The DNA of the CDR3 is TGTGCCAGCAGTTTAAGCTGGATAAGGGGGGCGAATCAGCCCCAGCATTTT. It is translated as CASSLSWIRGANQPQHF.

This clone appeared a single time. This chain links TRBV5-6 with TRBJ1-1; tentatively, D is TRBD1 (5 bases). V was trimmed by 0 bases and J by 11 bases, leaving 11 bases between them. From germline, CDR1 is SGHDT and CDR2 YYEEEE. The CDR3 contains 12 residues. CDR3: CASSLAAGNAFF. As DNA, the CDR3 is TGTGCCAGCAGCTTGGCGGCAGGGAACGCTTTCTTT.

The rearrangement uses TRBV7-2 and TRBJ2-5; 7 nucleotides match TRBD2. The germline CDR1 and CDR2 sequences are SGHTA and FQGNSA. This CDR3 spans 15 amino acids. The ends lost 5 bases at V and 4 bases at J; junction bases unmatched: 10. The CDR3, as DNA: TGTGCCAGCAGCCCACGGGTGGCGGGAGCAGAGACCCAGTACTTC. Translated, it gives CASSPRVAGAETQYF. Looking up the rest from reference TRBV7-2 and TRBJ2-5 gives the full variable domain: GAGVSQSPSNKVTEKGKDVELRCDPISGHTALYWYRQSLGQGLEFLIYFQGNSAPDKSGLPSDRFSAERTGGSVSTLTIQRTQQEDSAVYLCASSPRVAGAETQYFGPGTRLLVL.

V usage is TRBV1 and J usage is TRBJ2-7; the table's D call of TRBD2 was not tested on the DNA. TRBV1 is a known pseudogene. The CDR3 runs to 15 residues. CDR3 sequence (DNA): TGCACCAGCAGCCGACGGGGACTAGTGTCTGACGAGCAGTACTTC. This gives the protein CTSSRRGLVSDEQYF.

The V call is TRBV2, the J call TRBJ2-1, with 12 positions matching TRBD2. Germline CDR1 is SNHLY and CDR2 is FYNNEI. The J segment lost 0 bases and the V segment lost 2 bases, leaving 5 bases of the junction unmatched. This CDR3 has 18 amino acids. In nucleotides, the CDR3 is TGTGCCAGCAGTGAATGGGCTAGCGGGAGGGCCTCCTACAATGAGCAGTTCTTC. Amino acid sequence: CASSEWASGRASYNEQFF.

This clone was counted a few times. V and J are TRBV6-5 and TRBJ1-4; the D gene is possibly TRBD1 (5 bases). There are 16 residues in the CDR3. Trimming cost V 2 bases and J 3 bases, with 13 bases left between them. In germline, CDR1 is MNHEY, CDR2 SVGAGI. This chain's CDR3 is CASSYGAYGANEKLFF. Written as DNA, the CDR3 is TGTGCCAGCAGTTACGGGGCCTACGGAGCTAATGAAAAACTGTTTTTT.

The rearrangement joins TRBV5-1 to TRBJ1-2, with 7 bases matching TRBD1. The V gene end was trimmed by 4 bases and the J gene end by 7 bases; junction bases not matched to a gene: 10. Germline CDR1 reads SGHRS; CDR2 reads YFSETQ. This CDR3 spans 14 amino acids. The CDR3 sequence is CASSIGGQASGYTF. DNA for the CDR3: TGCGCCAGCAGCATAGGTGGACAGGCGAGTGGCTACACCTTC.

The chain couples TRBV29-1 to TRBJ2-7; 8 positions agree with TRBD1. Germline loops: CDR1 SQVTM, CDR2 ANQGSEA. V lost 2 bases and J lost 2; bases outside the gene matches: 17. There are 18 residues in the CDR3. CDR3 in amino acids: CSVEFRDRIKLGPYEQYF. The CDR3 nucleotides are TGCAGCGTTGAATTCCGGGACAGGATAAAGCTCGGGCCCTACGAGCAGTACTTC.

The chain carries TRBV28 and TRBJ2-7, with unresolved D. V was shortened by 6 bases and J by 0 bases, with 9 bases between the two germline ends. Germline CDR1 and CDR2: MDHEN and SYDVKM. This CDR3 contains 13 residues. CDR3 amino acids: CASRRSSSYEQYF. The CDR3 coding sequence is TGTGCCAGCAGAAGATCAAGCTCCTACGAGCAGTACTTC.

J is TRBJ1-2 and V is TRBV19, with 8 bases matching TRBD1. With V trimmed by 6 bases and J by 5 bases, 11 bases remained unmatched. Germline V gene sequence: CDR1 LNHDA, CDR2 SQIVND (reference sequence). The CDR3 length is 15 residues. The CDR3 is CASRSGQGGIYGYTF. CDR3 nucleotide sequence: TGTGCCAGTAGATCCGGACAGGGAGGGATATATGGCTACACCTTC.

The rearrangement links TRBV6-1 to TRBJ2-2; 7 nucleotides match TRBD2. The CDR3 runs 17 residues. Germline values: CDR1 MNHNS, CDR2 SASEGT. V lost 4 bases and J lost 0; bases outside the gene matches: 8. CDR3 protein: CASSGLGGGTNTGELFF. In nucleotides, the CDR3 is TGTGCCAGCAGTGGGCTTGGCGGGGGAACGAACACCGGGGAGCTGTTTTTT.

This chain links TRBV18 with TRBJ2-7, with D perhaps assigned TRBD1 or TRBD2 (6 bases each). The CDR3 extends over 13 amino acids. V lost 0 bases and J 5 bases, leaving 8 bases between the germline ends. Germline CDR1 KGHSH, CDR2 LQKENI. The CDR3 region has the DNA TGTGCCAGCTCACCACCGGGGGGCGACGAGCAGTACTTC. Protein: CASSPPGGDEQYF.

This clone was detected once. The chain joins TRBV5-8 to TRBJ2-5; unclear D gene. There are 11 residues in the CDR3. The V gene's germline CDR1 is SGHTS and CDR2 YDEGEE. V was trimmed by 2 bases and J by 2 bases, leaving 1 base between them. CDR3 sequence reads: CASSFQETQYF. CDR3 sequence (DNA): TGTGCCAGCAGCTTTCAAGAGACCCAGTACTTC. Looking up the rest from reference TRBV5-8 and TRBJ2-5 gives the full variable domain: EAGVTQSPTHLIKTRGQQATLRCSPISGHTSVYWYQQALGLGLQFLLWYDEGEERNRGNFPPRFSGRQFPNYSSELNVNALELEDSALYLCASSFQETQYFGPGTRLLVL.

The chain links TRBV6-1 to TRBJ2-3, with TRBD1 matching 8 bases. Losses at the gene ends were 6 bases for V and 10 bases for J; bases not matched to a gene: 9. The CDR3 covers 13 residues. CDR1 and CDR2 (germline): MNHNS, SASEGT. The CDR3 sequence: CASRSTGVGAQYF. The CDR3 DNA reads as TGTGCCAGCAGATCGACAGGGGTTGGTGCGCAGTATTTT.

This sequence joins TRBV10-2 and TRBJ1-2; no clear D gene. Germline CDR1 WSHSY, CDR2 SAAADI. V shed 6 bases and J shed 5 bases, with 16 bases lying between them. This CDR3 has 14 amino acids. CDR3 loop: CASSPGGLRYGYTF. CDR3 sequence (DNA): TGCGCCAGCAGCCCCGGTGGTCTACGATATGGCTACACCTTC.

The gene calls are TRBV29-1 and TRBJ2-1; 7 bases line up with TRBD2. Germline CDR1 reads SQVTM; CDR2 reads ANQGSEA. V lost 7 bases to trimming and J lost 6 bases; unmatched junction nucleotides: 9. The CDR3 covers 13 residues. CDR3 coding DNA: TGCAGCGCTTGCTTAAGGGAGGGCAATGAGCAGTTCTTC. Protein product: CSACLREGNEQFF.